This T cell receptor (beta chain) was sequenced for a study of cytomegalovirus exposure and HLA in healthy donors. Study context: It was reported in a later analysis that the same platform had been used for the 120 or so validation repertoires as for the approximately 670 first-cohort repertoires.

The method was immunoSEQ multiplex PCR; TCRdb's version includes in-frame clones alone and lacks a portion of them. In the table there are 100,000 to 120,000 clones, roughly 89% of which are singletons. On this clone itself: The antigen remains unidentified.

Findings and limits, study-wide: In the 130 or so validation repertoires, approximately 94% of cluster scores exceeded 0, per a later analysis. Researchers catalogued 150 or so TCR beta chains as cytomegalovirus-associated. Cytomegalovirus status, reportedly, was diagnosed with high specificity and sensitivity by the classifier.

The receptor comes from a woman under 30 in good health and CMV-seronegative. Sequencing input: PBMCs.

This chain's CDR3 is CASRAGSNQPQHF. CDR3 coding DNA: TGCGCCAGCAGGGCGGGTAGCAATCAGCCCCAGCATTTT. The rearrangement uses TRBV5-1 and TRBJ1-5; D unclear. CDR3 length equals 13 residues. The V gene's germline CDR1 is SGHRS and CDR2 YFSETQ. Trimming left V 5 bases short and J 0 bases short, with 6 bases between.